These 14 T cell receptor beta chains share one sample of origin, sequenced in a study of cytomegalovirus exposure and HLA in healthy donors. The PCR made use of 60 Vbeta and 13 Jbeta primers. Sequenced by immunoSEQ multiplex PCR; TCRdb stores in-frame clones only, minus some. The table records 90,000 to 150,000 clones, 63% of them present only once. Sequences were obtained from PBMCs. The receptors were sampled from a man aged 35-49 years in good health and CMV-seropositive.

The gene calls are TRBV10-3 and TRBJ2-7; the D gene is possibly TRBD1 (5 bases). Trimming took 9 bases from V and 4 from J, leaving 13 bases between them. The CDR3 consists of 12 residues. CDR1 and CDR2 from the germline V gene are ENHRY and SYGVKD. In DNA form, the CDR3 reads TGTGCCATGCAAGACCAGGGTTACGAGCAGTACTTC. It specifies CAMQDQGYEQYF.

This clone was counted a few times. CDR3 sequence (DNA): TGTGCCAGCTCGGACTCGGGCTCCTACGAGCAGTACTTC. Its protein product is CASSDSGSYEQYF. The chain uses TRBV18 and TRBJ2-7, with D perhaps TRBD2 (5 bases). The CDR3 has 13 residues. The ends were cut back, 6 bases at V and 0 bases at J, with 9 bases in the middle. Germline CDR1 is KGHSH and CDR2 is LQKENI. Filled out from reference TRBV18 and TRBJ2-7, the complete variable domain reads NAGVMQNPRHLVRRRGQEARLRCSPMKGHSHVYWYRQLPEEGLKFMVYLQKENIIDESGMPKERFSAEFPKEGPSILRIQQVVRGDSAAYFCASSDSGSYEQYFGPGTRLTVT.

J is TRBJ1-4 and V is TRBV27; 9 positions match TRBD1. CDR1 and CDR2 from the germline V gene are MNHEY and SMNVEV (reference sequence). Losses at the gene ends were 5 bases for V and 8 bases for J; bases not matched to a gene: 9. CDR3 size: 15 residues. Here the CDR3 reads CASSKGTGNYEKLFF. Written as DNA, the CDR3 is TGTGCCAGCAGTAAAGGGACAGGGAATTACGAAAAACTGTTTTTT.

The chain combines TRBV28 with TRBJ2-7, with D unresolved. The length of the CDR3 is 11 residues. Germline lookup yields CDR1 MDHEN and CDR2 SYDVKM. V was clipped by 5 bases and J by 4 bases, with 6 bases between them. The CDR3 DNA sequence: TGTGCCAGCAGTATCGGTTACGAGCAGTACTTC. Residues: CASSIGYEQYF.

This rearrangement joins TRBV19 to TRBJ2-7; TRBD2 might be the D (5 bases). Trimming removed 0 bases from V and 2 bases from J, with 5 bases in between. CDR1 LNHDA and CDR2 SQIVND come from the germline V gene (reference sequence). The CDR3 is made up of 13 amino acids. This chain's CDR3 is CASSIDGAYEQYF. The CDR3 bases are TGTGCCAGTAGTATAGACGGGGCCTACGAGCAGTACTTC.

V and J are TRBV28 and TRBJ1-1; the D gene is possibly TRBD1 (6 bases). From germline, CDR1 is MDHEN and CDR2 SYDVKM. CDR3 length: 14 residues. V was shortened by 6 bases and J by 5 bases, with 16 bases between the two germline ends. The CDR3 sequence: CASRGTPGKTEAFF. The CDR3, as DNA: TGTGCCAGCAGAGGGACACCCGGCAAAACTGAAGCTTTCTTT.

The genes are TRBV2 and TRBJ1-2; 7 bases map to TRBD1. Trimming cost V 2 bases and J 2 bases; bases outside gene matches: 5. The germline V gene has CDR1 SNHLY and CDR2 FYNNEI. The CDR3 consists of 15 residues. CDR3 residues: CASSEIPTGNYGYTF. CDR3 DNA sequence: TGTGCCAGCAGTGAAATCCCGACAGGGAACTATGGCTACACCTTC.

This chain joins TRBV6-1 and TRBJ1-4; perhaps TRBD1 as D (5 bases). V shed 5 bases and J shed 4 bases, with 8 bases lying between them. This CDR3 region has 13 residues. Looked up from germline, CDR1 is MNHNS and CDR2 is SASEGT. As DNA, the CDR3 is TGTGCCAGCAGTTCGGGGGTTAATGAAAAACTGTTTTTT. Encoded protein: CASSSGVNEKLFF.

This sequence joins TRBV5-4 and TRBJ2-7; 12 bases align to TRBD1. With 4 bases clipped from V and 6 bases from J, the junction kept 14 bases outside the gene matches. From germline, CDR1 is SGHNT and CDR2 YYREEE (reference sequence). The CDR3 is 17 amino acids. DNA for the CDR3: TGTGCCAGCAGCGGGCGGGCCGGGACAGGGGGCGCGACCGAGCAGTACTTC. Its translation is CASSGRAGTGGATEQYF.

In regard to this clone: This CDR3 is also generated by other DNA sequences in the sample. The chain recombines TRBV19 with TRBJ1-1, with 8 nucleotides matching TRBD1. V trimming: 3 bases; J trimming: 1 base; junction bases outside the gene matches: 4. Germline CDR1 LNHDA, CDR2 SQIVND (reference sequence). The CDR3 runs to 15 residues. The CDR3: CASSIRDRQNTEAFF. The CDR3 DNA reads TGTGCCAGTAGTATCCGGGACAGGCAGAACACTGAAGCTTTCTTT.

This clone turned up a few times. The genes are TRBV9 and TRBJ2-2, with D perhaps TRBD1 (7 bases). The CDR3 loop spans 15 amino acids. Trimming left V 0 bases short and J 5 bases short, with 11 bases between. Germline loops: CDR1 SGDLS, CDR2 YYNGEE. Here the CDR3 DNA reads TGTGCCAGCAGCGTAGTGGCAGGGGGGACCGGGGAGCTGTTTTTT. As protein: CASSVVAGGTGELFF. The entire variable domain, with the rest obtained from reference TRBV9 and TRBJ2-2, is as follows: DSGVTQTPKHLITATGQRVTLRCSPRSGDLSVYWYQQSLDQGLQFLIQYYNGEERAKGNILERFSAQQFPDLHSELNLSSLELGDSALYFCASSVVAGGTGELFFGEGSRLTVL.

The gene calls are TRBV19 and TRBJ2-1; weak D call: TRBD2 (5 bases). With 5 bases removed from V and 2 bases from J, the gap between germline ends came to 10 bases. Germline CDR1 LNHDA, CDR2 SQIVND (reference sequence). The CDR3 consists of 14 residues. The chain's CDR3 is CASSWAGTYNEQFF. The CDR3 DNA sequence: TGTGCCAGTAGTTGGGCCGGGACCTACAATGAGCAGTTCTTC.

The CDR3 coding sequence is TGTGCCAGCAGCTTTTTAAGAGGGGAGGACACCGGGGAGCTGTTTTTT. It codes for CASSFLRGEDTGELFF. The chain is built from TRBV5-8 and TRBJ2-2; maybe TRBD2 (6 bases). The V gene's germline CDR1 is SGHTS and CDR2 YDEGEE. This CDR3 spans 16 amino acids. Trimming took off 2 bases at V and 3 bases at J, with 14 bases between the two ends.

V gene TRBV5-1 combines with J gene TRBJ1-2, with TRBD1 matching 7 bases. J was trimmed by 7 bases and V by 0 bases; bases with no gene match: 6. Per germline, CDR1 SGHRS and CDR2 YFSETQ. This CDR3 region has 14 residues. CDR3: CASSLEVGTAGYTF. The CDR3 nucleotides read TGCGCCAGCAGCTTGGAGGTAGGGACAGCTGGCTACACCTTC.